This T cell receptor (beta chain) is from a study of blood T cells in healthy people across ages. Study outcomes and limitations: The study found TCR beta diversity correlated strongly with naive T cell percentage.

Germline values: CDR1 SGHTA, CDR2 FQGNSA. The CDR3 contains 16 residues. V lost 1 base, J lost 8 bases, and 11 bases stayed unmatched. Combining a sample-barcoded 5' primer with a J-beta primer mix, a second PCR ran for roughly 7 to 12 cycles. TCRdb ran MiXCR on the 5' RACE reads and lists one entry per CDR3 protein. The sample lists about 1,400,000 distinct CDR3 sequences; around 59% were seen once. This clonotype came up a few times. What it binds is not known. The chain joins TRBV7-2 to TRBJ1-2, with TRBD1 identical over 9 bases. This sequence was found in a man aged 18 to 29 in good health. The sequenced material came from blood. The CDR3 here is CASSLDFGTGSLGYTF. The CDR3 DNA sequence: TGTGCCAGCAGCTTAGATTTCGGGACAGGGTCTTTGGGCTACACCTTC.